Detailed here is one T cell receptor (beta chain). Its target is unknown. The data were taken from a study of T cell responses to AZD1222 COVID-19 vaccine. Germline assignment: CDR1 SNHLY and CDR2 FYNNEI. This CDR3 is built from 17 residues. Trimming removed 3 bases from V and 2 bases from J, with 19 bases in between. Using immunoSEQ multiplex PCR, the repertoire was profiled, and TCRdb retains in-frame clones only, with some absent. The sample carries 95,000 to 110,000 clones, around 90% recorded once. Findings of the study overall: Spike-wide vaccine-associated CD4 TCRs dominated at 160-218 and 743-854. Increased Spike-specific TCR breadth and depth were observed after two AZD1222 doses.

This material consisted of peripheral blood, taken 28 days after the second AZD1222 dose. The chain has TRBV2 and TRBJ1-2; perhaps TRBD1 as D (6 bases). The receptor was isolated from an adult who received the AZD1222 COVID-19 vaccine. This CDR3 is CASSDPWAGASNYGYTF. CDR3 DNA: TGTGCCAGCAGTGATCCCTGGGCAGGGGCATCGAACTATGGCTACACCTTC.